This T cell receptor beta chain stems from a study of molecular identifiers for immune sequencing clone quantification. The overall study: Five portions were made in replicates from RNA of 20,000 or 100,000 naive CD8 cells, and four underwent sequencing.

TCRdb reprocessed the PCR reads with MiXCR, giving one entry per CDR3 protein. In the table there are 40,000 to 65,000 distinct CDR3 sequences, about a third of which are singletons. The CDR3 is made up of 17 amino acids. Germline V CDR1 and CDR2: MDHEN, SYDVKM. The junction had 9 bases not matched to a gene; V was cut back by 5 bases and J by 0 bases. About this clonotype: Just one base apart from a much larger clone, this may be a read error.

Naive CD8 T cells were sorted, and the gate applied was CD8+CD4-CCR7+CD45RA+. Sequencing was done on a sample of naive CD8+ T cells from blood, with Jurkat cell RNA spiked in. The subset: FACS-sorted CD8+CD4-CCR7+CD45RA+ naive T cells. The genes are TRBV28 and TRBJ2-3; 9 bases align to TRBD2. The sequence derives from a human donor in good health. Some libraries in this study had Jurkat cell RNA spiked in. For the CDR3, the DNA is TGTGCCAGCAGTCTTTTTCCAGCGGGAGGTAGCACAGATACGCAGTATTTT. Translated, it gives CASSLFPAGGSTDTQYF.